The T cell receptor beta chain under discussion was sequenced for a study of long-term antiretroviral therapy in people with HIV. Whole-study results and caveats: It was observed that HIV repertoires exhibited narrower CDR3 length ranges than controls.

At survey level, the immunoSEQ assay was run in its v3.0 version. Samples were sequenced targeting about 35,000-50,000 T-cell genomes each. Produced via immunoSEQ multiplex PCR; TCRdb's table is partial and in-frame only. In the table there are 30,000 to 35,000 clones, about 70% of which are singletons. As regards this clone: The antigen remains undetermined.

Germline assignment: CDR1 SGHTS and CDR2 YDEGEE. This CDR3 is built from 14 residues. The trim removed 4 bases at V and 6 bases at J, leaving 5 bases unmatched. Specimen: unsorted PBMCs, collected 3 years after starting antiretroviral therapy. The V and J genes are TRBV5-8 and TRBJ2-2; 8 bases agree with TRBD1. The receptor was isolated from a man in his forties or fifties with HIV. The CDR3 region has the DNA TGTGCCAGCAGCCTCGACAGGGGATCCGGGGAGCTGTTTTTT. Residues: CASSLDRGSGELFF.